This T cell receptor beta chain is drawn from a study of CD8 T cell repertoires and HIV-1 epitope variants. Produced via immunoSEQ multiplex PCR; TCRdb's table is partial and in-frame only. The table shows under 100,000 clones, with 74% occurring only once. V was clipped by 2 bases and J by 5 bases, with 3 bases between them. The germline V gene has CDR1 LNHDA and CDR2 SQIVND (reference sequence). The CDR3 runs 12 residues. What was sequenced was uncultured baseline CD8+ T cells from peripheral blood mononuclear cells (PBMCs). The rearrangement joins TRBV19 to TRBJ2-2; D not certain. This TCR derives from a male donor with HIV. The CDR3 DNA reads TGTGCCAGTAGTATAAATACCGGGGAGCTGTTTTTT. Translated, it gives CASSINTGELFF. Filled out from reference TRBV19 and TRBJ2-2, the complete variable domain reads DGGITQSPKYLFRKEGQNVTLSCEQNLNHDAMYWYRQDPGQGLRLIYYSQIVNDFQKGDIAEGYSVSREKKESFPLTVTSAQKNPTAFYLCASSINTGELFFGEGSRLTVL.